What follows are 26 T cell receptor beta chains derived from one specimen sequenced in a study of cytomegalovirus exposure and HLA in healthy donors. The PCR ran on 60 Vbeta and 13 Jbeta primers. The repertoire was sequenced with immunoSEQ multiplex PCR; TCRdb's copy has only in-frame clones and lacks some. Of 120,000 to 150,000 clones listed, roughly 82% are singletons. The specimen sequenced was PBMCs. The receptors originated from a man aged 25-45 years in good health and CMV-seropositive.

V usage is TRBV2 and J usage is TRBJ2-7; 10 nucleotides align to TRBD1. Trimming cost V 10 bases and J 5 bases; bases outside gene matches: 8. CDR3 length equals 13 residues. In germline, CDR1 is SNHLY, CDR2 FYNNEI. In DNA form, the CDR3 reads TGTGCCACCCTCCGGGACAGGGGAGACGAGCAGTACTTC. Its protein is CATLRDRGDEQYF.

The rearrangement uses TRBV5-6 and TRBJ1-2; possibly TRBD1 for D (5 bases). The CDR3 is 14 amino acids. Trimming removed 4 bases from V and 3 bases from J, with 13 bases in between. Germline V gives CDR1 SGHDT, CDR2 YYEEEE. DNA for the CDR3: TGTGCCAGCAGCCCACAGGACCAACACTATGGCTACACCTTC. This codes for CASSPQDQHYGYTF.

This clone was recorded once. The chain has TRBV4-1 and TRBJ2-7; perhaps TRBD1 as D (5 bases). Per the germline V gene, CDR1 is MGHRA and CDR2 is YSYEKL. Trimming took 0 bases from V and 4 from J, leaving 13 bases between them. CDR3 length equals 15 residues. CDR3 in DNA: TGCGCCAGCAGCCAAGATTGGGGCTCTCATTACGAGCAGTACTTC. Encoded protein: CASSQDWGSHYEQYF.

The V gene is TRBV28, the J gene TRBJ2-1, with TRBD2 matching over 10 bases. CDR1 is MDHEN and CDR2 is SYDVKM in the germline V gene. V shed 5 bases and J 9 bases; nucleotides not matched to a gene: 13. The CDR3 runs to 16 residues. CDR3 amino acids: CASSKGPRAGGSEQFF. CDR3 DNA: TGTGCCAGCAGTAAAGGCCCCCGAGCGGGGGGGAGTGAGCAGTTCTTC. The whole variable domain, filled in from reference TRBV28 and TRBJ2-1, reads DVKVTQSSRYLVKRTGEKVFLECVQDMDHENMFWYRQDPGLGLRLIYFSYDVKMKEKGDIPEGYSVSREKKERFSLILESASTNQTSMYLCASSKGPRAGGSEQFFGPGTRLTVL.

This clone was picked up one time. The junction shows a germline mismatch at one end, possibly a read error. Other DNA sequences in this sample translate to the same CDR3. V gene TRBV28 combines with J gene TRBJ1-2; the match to TRBD1 covers 8 bases. The CDR3 loop spans 15 amino acids. CDR1 MDHEN and CDR2 SYDVKM come from the germline V gene. The CDR3 protein is CASSRPTGVYYGYTF. Here the CDR3 DNA reads TGTGCCAGCAGCCGCCCGACAGGGGTCTACTATGGCTACACCTTT.

The V and J genes are TRBV27 and TRBJ1-1; a weak D match, TRBD1 (6 bases). CDR3 length: 14 residues. The germline V gene has CDR1 MNHEY and CDR2 SMNVEV (reference sequence). V was shortened by 1 base and J by 6 bases, with 12 bases between the two germline ends. The CDR3 sequence: CASSLWGGAAEAFF. The CDR3 DNA follows: TGTGCCAGCAGTTTATGGGGGGGCGCCGCTGAAGCTTTCTTT.

This sequence joins TRBV5-8 and TRBJ2-2; no firm D call. Germline V gene lookup returns CDR1 SGHTS and CDR2 YDEGEE. V was pared by 7 bases and J by 5 bases, with 21 bases between. This CDR3 contains 16 residues. CDR3 sequence: CASQIKTSLRTGELFF. Here the CDR3 DNA reads TGTGCCAGCCAAATCAAGACCTCCTTGAGGACCGGGGAGCTGTTTTTT.

This clone has only a few counts. One end of the junction does not line up with germline, which may come from a read error. The chain combines TRBV7-9 with TRBJ2-7; TRBD2 matches at 8 bases. This CDR3 is built from 15 residues. Germline V gene lookup returns CDR1 SEHNR and CDR2 FQNEAQ (reference sequence). The DNA of the CDR3 is TGTTCCAGCAGCTTACCCCGGGGGGGCCGGTACGAGCAGTACTTC. This sequence encodes CSSSLPRGGRYEQYF.

The V and J genes are TRBV7-2 and TRBJ1-4; D unclear. V lost 3 bases, J lost 0 bases, and 8 bases lay in between. The CDR3 has 15 residues. From germline, CDR1 is SGHTA and CDR2 FQGNSA. CDR3 sequence reads: CASSLAPTTNEKLFF. DNA of the CDR3: TGTGCCAGCAGCTTGGCCCCCACAACTAATGAAAAACTGTTTTTT.

This clone appeared once. The genes are TRBV6-6 and TRBJ2-5, with 8 bases fitting TRBD1. CDR1 and CDR2 (germline): MNHNY, SVGAGI (reference sequence). The V segment lost 4 bases and the J segment 2 bases; nucleotides outside the gene matches: 3. The CDR3 runs 14 residues. CDR3: CASSFDRGQETQYF. The CDR3 DNA follows: TGTGCCAGCAGTTTCGACAGGGGTCAAGAGACCCAGTACTTC.

The table lists this clone with a few counts. The genes are TRBV25-1 and TRBJ1-5; 11 bases match TRBD1. V was pared by 10 bases and J by 3 bases, with 5 bases of the junction left unmatched. CDR3 size: 14 residues. Germline V lookup: CDR1 MGHDK, CDR2 SYGVNS. The CDR3 is CATRGQGDNQPQHF. Here the CDR3 DNA reads TGTGCCACCAGGGGACAGGGGGACAATCAGCCCCAGCATTTT.

For this clone: At one end, the junction sequence differs from germline, possibly due to a read error. Other DNA sequences in this specimen translate into the identical CDR3. The V call is TRBV6-5, the J call TRBJ1-5, with TRBD1 matching over 10 bases. The CDR3 runs to 15 residues. From germline, CDR1 is MNHEY and CDR2 SVGAGI. CDR3 DNA sequence: TGTGCCAGCAGCCGCGGACAGGGGGGCAACCAGCCCCAGCATTTT. It is translated as CASSRGQGGNQPQHF.

This clone was recorded a few times. The genes are TRBV11-1 and TRBJ2-7, with D possibly TRBD2 on 5 matching bases. Germline V CDR1 and CDR2: SGHAT, FQDESV (reference sequence). The V gene lost 10 bases and the J gene lost 0 bases, with 13 bases spanning the gap. The length of the CDR3 is 13 residues. The CDR3, as DNA: TGTGCCACGAGGCCCCTAGCCTCCTACGAGCAGTACTTC. The encoded protein is CATRPLASYEQYF.

V gene TRBV30 combines with J gene TRBJ2-1; TRBD2 matches 8 bases. Trimming removed 4 bases from V and 6 bases from J; junction bases left unmatched: 8. Germline V gene lookup returns CDR1 GTSNPN and CDR2 SVGIG (reference sequence). CDR3 length: 14 residues. CDR3: CAWIAAAGGNEQFF. The CDR3 region has the DNA TGTGCCTGGATTGCAGCGGCGGGGGGCAATGAGCAGTTCTTC.

The J gene is TRBJ2-1, the V gene TRBV5-1; D gene ambiguous. The V gene lost 7 bases and the J gene lost 8 bases, with 13 bases spanning the gap. In germline, CDR1 is SGHRS, CDR2 YFSETQ. There are 12 residues in the CDR3. The CDR3 region is CASAGFFDEQFF. For the CDR3, the DNA is TGCGCCAGCGCCGGTTTTTTCGATGAGCAGTTCTTC.

The gene calls are TRBV6-5 and TRBJ2-2, with D unresolved. Germline values: CDR1 MNHEY, CDR2 SVGAGI. The CDR3 has 13 amino acids. Trimming removed 6 bases at V and 6 bases at J, with 11 bases between. The CDR3 bases are TGTGCCAGCAGAGCTCGCAACTCCGGGGAGCTGTTTTTT. Protein sequence: CASRARNSGELFF.

The chain employs TRBV4-2 and TRBJ2-3; TRBD2 matches at 10 bases. CDR1 is LGHNA, CDR2 YNFKEQ, per germline. The length of the CDR3 is 17 residues. V shed 1 base and J 4 bases; nucleotides not matched to a gene: 8. CDR3 sequence: CASSQAASGRAPDTQYF. CDR3 DNA sequence: TGTGCCAGCAGCCAAGCAGCCAGCGGGAGGGCCCCAGATACGCAGTATTTT.

The chain carries TRBV11-2 and TRBJ2-7; D gene ambiguous. CDR1 is SGHAT and CDR2 is FQNNGV in the germline V gene. This CDR3 region has 16 residues. V was cut by 5 bases and J by 2 bases, with 19 bases left in between. The chain's CDR3 is CASSPLRTTTAYEQYF. As DNA, the CDR3 is TGTGCCAGCAGCCCCCTACGAACGACAACTGCCTACGAGCAGTACTTC.

The chain joins TRBV27 to TRBJ2-2, with 13 positions matching TRBD2. CDR3 length equals 20 residues. Germline V lookup: CDR1 MNHEY, CDR2 SMNVEV (reference sequence). The ends lost 6 bases at V and 7 bases at J; junction bases unmatched: 20. CDR3 sequence (DNA): TGTGCCAGCAGCCACCGTTCGTTGGGACTAGCGGGACTTCAGGGCGGGGAGCTGTTTTTT. Its protein product is CASSHRSLGLAGLQGGELFF.

V and J are TRBV6-5 and TRBJ1-4; maybe TRBD1 (5 bases). Germline values: CDR1 MNHEY, CDR2 SVGAGI. The CDR3 is 14 residues long. Trimming stripped 6 bases from V and 8 bases from J, with 16 bases between. The DNA of the CDR3 is TGTGCCAGCAGCACTGGGGGGGTTGGGGAAAAACTGTTTTTT. Translated: CASSTGGVGEKLFF.

The rearrangement joins TRBV5-1 to TRBJ2-5; D is unresolved. Germline V lookup: CDR1 SGHRS, CDR2 YFSETQ. V was clipped by 0 bases and J by 5 bases, with 11 bases between them. CDR3 length: 14 amino acids. The CDR3 sequence: CASSLGFSEETQYF. DNA for the CDR3: TGCGCCAGCAGCTTGGGATTCAGCGAGGAGACCCAGTACTTC.

V is TRBV7-6 and J is TRBJ2-7; 7 bases line up with TRBD1. From germline, CDR1 is SGHVS and CDR2 FNYEAQ. There are 14 residues in the CDR3. J lost 5 bases, V lost 4 bases, and 8 bases had no gene match. The CDR3: CASSSFDRDHEQYF. CDR3 coding DNA: TGTGCCAGCAGCTCGTTTGACAGGGACCACGAGCAGTACTTC.

Written as DNA, the CDR3 is TGTGCCACTTCGGGACTAGCGGGGTACGAGCAGTACTTC. Its protein is CATSGLAGYEQYF. The chain couples TRBV6-1 to TRBJ2-7; 13 nucleotides match TRBD2. J was trimmed by 4 bases and V by 10 bases; bases with no gene match: 4. Germline CDR1 MNHNS, CDR2 SASEGT. The CDR3 covers 13 residues.

In its sample, this clone was seen once. The V call is TRBV9, the J call TRBJ1-2; maybe TRBD1 (6 bases). The CDR3 runs to 15 residues. V was shortened by 4 bases and J by 1 base, with 14 bases between the two germline ends. Germline values: CDR1 SGDLS, CDR2 YYNGEE. In nucleotides, the CDR3 is TGTGCCAGCAGCCCAGGGACACACCTTAACTATGGCTACACCTTC. Residues: CASSPGTHLNYGYTF. The full variable domain, completed using reference TRBV9 and TRBJ1-2, is DSGVTQTPKHLITATGQRVTLRCSPRSGDLSVYWYQQSLDQGLQFLIQYYNGEERAKGNILERFSAQQFPDLHSELNLSSLELGDSALYFCASSPGTHLNYGYTFGSGTRLTVV.

This clone was picked up a small number of times. The chain employs TRBV6-4 and TRBJ2-1; TRBD2 matches 8 bases. The trim removed 3 bases at V and 5 bases at J, leaving 3 bases unmatched. Germline CDR1 reads MRHNA; CDR2 reads SNTAGT. The CDR3 has 14 amino acids. The CDR3 sequence is CASSEASGHNEQFF. The CDR3 DNA reads as TGTGCCAGCAGTGAGGCTAGCGGGCACAATGAGCAGTTCTTC.

The chain has TRBV5-5 and TRBJ1-2; 7 bases agree with TRBD1. From germline, CDR1 is SGHKS and CDR2 YYEKEE (reference sequence). This CDR3 comprises 13 residues. V was pared by 4 bases and J by 2 bases, with 2 bases of the junction left unmatched. CDR3 residues: CASSIQGNYGYTF. In DNA form, the CDR3 reads TGTGCCAGCAGCATACAGGGGAACTATGGCTACACCTTC.